The present TCR beta chain was sequenced within a study of T cell responses to AZD1222 COVID-19 vaccine. Whole-study findings and limits: It was only after the peak T cell response that any repertoires were sampled. Regions left unmutated in variants are reportedly the target of nearly half of spike-specific TCRs. The sample set comprised mostly white British donors with more females, and clonal diversity was possibly underestimated. Dominant CD4 TCR responses targeted spike regions 160-218 and 743-854.

Of note for this clone: Antigen unknown.

Assay used: immunoSEQ multiplex PCR; TCRdb lists only in-frame clones, some missing. The sample shows 100,000 to 150,000 clones, approximately 91% of them seen only once. The clonotype was recovered from an adult who received the AZD1222 COVID-19 vaccine. This specimen was peripheral blood, taken 28 days after the second AZD1222 dose.

The CDR3 sequence: CASRSPQETQYF. CDR3 bases: TGTGCCAGCAGGTCACCTCAAGAGACCCAGTACTTC. V and J are TRBV28 and TRBJ2-5; D not certain. V was trimmed by 6 bases and J by 2 bases, leaving 7 bases between them. The CDR3 has 12 residues. CDR1 and CDR2 from the germline V gene are MDHEN and SYDVKM.